This TCR beta chain was documented in a study of T cell responses to AZD1222 COVID-19 vaccine. Details on this clone: Its specificity is unknown.

Whole-study findings and limits: With dominance at 160-218 and 743-854, vaccine-associated CD4 TCRs spanned spike. Elevations in Spike-specific TCR breadth and depth followed administration of two AZD1222 doses. Repertoires were sampled only after the peak T cell response.

The CDR3 extends over 14 amino acids. Trimming took 3 bases from V and 7 from J; bases not matched to a gene: 0. Germline V lookup: CDR1 MNHEY, CDR2 SMNVEV (reference sequence). Profiled with immunoSEQ multiplex PCR; TCRdb holds only in-frame clones, not every one. The sample shows roughly 79,000 clones, around 92% of them seen only once. The chain carries TRBV27 and TRBJ1-6, with 10 nucleotides matching TRBD1. This clonotype was sampled from an adult in good health. The sequencing here drew on peripheral blood, taken on day 0 of MenACWY control vaccination. This CDR3 is CASSLDRGNSPLHF. The CDR3 DNA reads TGTGCCAGCAGTTTGGACAGGGGGAATTCACCCCTCCACTTT.